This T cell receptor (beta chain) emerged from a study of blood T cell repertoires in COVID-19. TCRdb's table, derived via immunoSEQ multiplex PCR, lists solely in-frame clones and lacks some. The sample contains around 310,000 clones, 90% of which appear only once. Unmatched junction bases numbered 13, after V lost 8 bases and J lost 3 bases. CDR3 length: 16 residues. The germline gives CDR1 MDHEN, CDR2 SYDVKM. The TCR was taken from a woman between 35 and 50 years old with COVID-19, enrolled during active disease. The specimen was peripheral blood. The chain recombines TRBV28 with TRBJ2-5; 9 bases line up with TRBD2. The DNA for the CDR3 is TGTGCCAGCGGGTTGTGGGGGGCTAGCGGGGAAGAGACCCAGTACTTC. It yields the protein CASGLWGASGEETQYF.